The rows below give T cell receptor beta chains drawn from one sample of a study of T cells in Graves' hyperthyroidism and ophthalmopathy. TCRdb independently ran MiXCR on the multiplex PCR reads; one entry per CDR3 protein. The repertoire consists of approximately 330,000 distinct CDR3 sequences, with roughly 18% occurring once and the leading ten covering under 55%. Source material: blood. The source is a woman aged 45-59 years with Graves' hyperthyroidism. CDR3s include the opening cysteine and the closing phenylalanine or tryptophan. A D gene is named only where the DNA matches it firmly. Clone size appears in some rows only: once, few, many, or a class for an expanded clone.

TRBJ2-7	-	TRBV9	-	TGTGCCAGCAGCCCCACCAACGGTGGGACCTACGAGCAGTACTTC	CASSPTNGGTYEQYF
TRBJ2-1	-	TRBV11-2	many	TGTGCCAGCAGCTTAACCCCGTACAATGAGCAGTTCTTC	CASSLTPYNEQFF
TRBJ2-5	-	TRBV4-1	-	TGCGCCAGCAGCCCCCGGGGATCCCTAGAGACCCAGTACTTC	CASSPRGSLETQYF
TRBJ2-1	-	TRBV20-1	few	TGCAGTGCGGGAGGGGGAGCCAATGAGCAGTTCTTC	CSAGGGANEQFF
TRBJ1-5	-	TRBV12-3/TRBV12-4	few	TGTGCCAGCAGTTTAGCGCTGGAACAGCCCCAGCATTTT	CASSLALEQPQHF
TRBJ1-1	-	TRBV20-1	-	TGCAGTGCTAGAAGGGGGGCATCTAACACTGAAGCTTTCTTT	CSARRGASNTEAFF
TRBJ2-7	TRBD2	TRBV7-9	many	TGTGCCAGCACCTCACTTGGGGAGGGCTACGAGCAGTACTTC	CASTSLGEGYEQYF
TRBJ1-2	-	TRBV27	many	TGTGCCAGCAGTCCGACGGTAGAACCTAACTATGGCTACACCTTC	CASSPTVEPNYGYTF
TRBJ2-7	-	TRBV20-1	many	TGCAGTGCAGGGACCCAGGGACCCTACGAGCAGTACTTC	CSAGTQGPYEQYF
TRBJ1-4	TRBD1	TRBV7-9	many	TGTGCCAGCTCACTCGGGACAGCAAATGAAAAACTGTTTTTT	CASSLGTANEKLFF
TRBJ1-4	TRBD1	TRBV6-1	few	TGTGCCAGCAACCAGGGGGCAACTAATGAAAAACTGTTTTTT	CASNQGATNEKLFF